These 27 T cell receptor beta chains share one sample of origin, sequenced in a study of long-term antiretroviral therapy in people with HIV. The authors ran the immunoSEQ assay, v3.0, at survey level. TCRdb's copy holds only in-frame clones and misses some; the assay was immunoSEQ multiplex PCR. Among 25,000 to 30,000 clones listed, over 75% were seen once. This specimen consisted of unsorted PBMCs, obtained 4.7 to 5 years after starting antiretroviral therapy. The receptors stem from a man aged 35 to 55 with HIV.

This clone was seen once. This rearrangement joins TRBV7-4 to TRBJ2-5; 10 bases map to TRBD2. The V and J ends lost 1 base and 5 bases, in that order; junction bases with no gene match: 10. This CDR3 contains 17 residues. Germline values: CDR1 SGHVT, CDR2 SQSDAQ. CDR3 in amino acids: CASSLEEKRGGHETQYF. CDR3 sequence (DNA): TGTGCCAGCAGCTTAGAGGAGAAGCGGGGGGGCCATGAGACCCAGTACTTC.

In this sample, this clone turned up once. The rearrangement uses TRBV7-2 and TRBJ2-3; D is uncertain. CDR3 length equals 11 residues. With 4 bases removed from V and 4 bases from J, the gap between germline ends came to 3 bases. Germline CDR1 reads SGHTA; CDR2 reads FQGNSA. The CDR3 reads CASSSSDTQYF. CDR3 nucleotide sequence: TGTGCCAGCAGCTCCTCAGATACGCAGTATTTT.

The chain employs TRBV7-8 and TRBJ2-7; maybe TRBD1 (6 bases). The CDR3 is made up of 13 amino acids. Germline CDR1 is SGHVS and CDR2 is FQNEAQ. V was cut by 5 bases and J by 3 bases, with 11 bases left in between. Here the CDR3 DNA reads TGTGCCAGCAGCCGGGACACTCTCTACGAGCAGTACTTC. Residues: CASSRDTLYEQYF.

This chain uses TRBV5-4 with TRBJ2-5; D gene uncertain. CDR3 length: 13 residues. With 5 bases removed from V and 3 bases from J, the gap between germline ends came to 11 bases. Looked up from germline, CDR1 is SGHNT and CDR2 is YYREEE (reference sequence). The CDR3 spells CASRIWAEETQYF. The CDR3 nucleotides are TGTGCCAGCAGGATTTGGGCTGAAGAGACCCAGTACTTC.

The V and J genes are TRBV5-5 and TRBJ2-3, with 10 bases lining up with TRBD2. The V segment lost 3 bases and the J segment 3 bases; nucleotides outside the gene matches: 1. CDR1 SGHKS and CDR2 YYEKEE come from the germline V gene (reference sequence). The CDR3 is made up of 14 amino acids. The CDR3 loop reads CASSSSGGTDTQYF. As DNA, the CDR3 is TGTGCCAGCAGCTCTAGCGGGGGAACAGATACGCAGTATTTT.

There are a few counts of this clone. This chain's CDR3 is CASREDRGGVGYTF. DNA of the CDR3: TGTGCCAGCAGAGAGGACAGGGGAGGTGTTGGCTACACCTTC. V usage is TRBV7-2 and J usage is TRBJ1-2; TRBD1 matches at 9 bases. With V trimmed by 6 bases and J by 7 bases, 9 bases remained unmatched. Germline-derived CDR1 and CDR2 are SGHTA and FQGNSA. This CDR3 is 14 amino acids long.

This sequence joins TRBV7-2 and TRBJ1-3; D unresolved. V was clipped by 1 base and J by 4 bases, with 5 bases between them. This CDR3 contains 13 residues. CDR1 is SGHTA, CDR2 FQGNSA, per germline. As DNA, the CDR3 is TGTGCCAGCAGCTTAGTTGAAGGAAACACCATATATTTT. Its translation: CASSLVEGNTIYF.

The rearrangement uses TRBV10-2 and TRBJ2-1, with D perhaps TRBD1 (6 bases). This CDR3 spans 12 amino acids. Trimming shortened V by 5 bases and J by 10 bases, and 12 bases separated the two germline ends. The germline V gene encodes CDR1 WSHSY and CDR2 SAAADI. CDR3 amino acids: CASSTQGNEQFF. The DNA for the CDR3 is TGCGCCAGCAGTACACAGGGTAACGAGCAGTTCTTC.

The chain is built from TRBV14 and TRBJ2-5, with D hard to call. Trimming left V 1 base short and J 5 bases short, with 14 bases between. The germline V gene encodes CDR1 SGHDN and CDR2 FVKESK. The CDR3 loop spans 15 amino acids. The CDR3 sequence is CASSQVSPKRETQYF. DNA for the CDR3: TGTGCCAGCAGCCAAGTCAGCCCGAAAAGGGAGACCCAGTACTTC.

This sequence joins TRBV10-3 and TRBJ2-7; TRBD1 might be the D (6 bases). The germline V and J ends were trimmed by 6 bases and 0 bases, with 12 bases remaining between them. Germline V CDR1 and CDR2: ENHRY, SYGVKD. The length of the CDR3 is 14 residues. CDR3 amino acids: CAIRWTENSYEQYF. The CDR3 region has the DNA TGTGCCATCAGATGGACAGAAAACTCCTACGAGCAGTACTTC.

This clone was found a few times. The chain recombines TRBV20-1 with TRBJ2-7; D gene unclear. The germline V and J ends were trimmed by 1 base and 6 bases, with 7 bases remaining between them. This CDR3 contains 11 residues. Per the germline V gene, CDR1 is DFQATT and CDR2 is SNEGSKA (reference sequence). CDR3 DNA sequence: TGCAGTGCTAGAGTGGCTCGCGAGCAGTACTTC. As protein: CSARVAREQYF.

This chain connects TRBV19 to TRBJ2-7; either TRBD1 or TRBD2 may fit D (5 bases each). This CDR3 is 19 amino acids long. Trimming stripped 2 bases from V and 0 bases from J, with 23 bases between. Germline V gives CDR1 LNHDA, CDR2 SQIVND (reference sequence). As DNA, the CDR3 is TGTGCCAGTAGTATACGAATCCCCGCATTCGGGACCCACTCCTACGAGCAGTACTTC. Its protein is CASSIRIPAFGTHSYEQYF.

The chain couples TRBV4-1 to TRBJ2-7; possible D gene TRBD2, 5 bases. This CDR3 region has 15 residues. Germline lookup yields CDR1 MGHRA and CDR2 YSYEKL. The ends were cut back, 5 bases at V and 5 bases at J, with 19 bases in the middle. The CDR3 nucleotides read TGCGCCAGCAGCGCCCTCGGACTCCCTCTGGACGAGCAGTACTTC. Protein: CASSALGLPLDEQYF.

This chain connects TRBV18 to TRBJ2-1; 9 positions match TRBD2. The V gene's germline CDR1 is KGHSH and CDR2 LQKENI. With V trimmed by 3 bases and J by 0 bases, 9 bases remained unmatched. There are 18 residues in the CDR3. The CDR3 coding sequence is TGTGCCAGCTCACCGAGCGGGGGGACCTTAAACTCCTACAATGAGCAGTTCTTC. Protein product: CASSPSGGTLNSYNEQFF.

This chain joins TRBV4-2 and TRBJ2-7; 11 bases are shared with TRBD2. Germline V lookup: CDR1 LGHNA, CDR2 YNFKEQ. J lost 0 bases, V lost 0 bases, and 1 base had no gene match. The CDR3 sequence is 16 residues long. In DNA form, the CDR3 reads TGTGCCAGCAGCCAAGAGGGACTAGCGGACTCCTACGAGCAGTACTTC. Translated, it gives CASSQEGLADSYEQYF.

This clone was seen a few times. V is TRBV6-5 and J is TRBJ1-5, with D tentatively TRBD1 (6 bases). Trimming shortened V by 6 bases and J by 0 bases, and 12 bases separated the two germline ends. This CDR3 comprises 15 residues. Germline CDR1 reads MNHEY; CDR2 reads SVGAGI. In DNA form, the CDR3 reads TGTGCCAGCAGCCCCGGAGGGGGTAGCAATCAGCCCCAGCATTTT. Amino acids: CASSPGGGSNQPQHF.

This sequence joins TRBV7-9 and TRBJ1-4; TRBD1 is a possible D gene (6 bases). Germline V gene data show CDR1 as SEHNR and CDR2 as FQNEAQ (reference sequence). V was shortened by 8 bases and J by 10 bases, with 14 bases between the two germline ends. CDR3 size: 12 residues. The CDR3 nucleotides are TGTGCCAGCGGGGGCCGTGGGTTAAAACTGTTTTTT. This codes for CASGGRGLKLFF.

The CDR3 loop is CASSEEWGTGVAATEAFF. CDR3 in DNA: TGTGCCAGCAGTGAAGAGTGGGGGACAGGGGTCGCCGCCACTGAAGCTTTCTTT. The chain recombines TRBV25-1 with TRBJ1-1; 10 nucleotides align to TRBD1. J gave up 4 bases and V 2 bases, and 13 bases lay outside the gene matches. Germline lookup yields CDR1 MGHDK and CDR2 SYGVNS. This CDR3 has 18 residues.

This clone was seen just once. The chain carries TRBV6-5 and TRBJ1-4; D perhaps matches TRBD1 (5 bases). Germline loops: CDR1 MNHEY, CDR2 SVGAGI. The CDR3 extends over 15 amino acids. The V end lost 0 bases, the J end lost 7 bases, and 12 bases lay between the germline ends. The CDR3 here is CASSYSTGLGEKLFF. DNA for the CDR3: TGTGCCAGCAGTTACTCAACGGGGCTGGGTGAAAAACTGTTTTTT.

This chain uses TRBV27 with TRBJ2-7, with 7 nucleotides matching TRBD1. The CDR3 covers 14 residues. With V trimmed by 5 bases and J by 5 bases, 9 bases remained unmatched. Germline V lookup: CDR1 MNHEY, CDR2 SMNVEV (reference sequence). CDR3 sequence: CASSDSGGWNEQYF. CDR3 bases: TGTGCCAGCAGTGACTCAGGGGGTTGGAACGAGCAGTACTTC.

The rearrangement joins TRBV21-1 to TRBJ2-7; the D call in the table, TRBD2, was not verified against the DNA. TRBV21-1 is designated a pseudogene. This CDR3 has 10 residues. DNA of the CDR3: TGTGCCAGCAGCAAAGCCCTACCCCCCTTC. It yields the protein CASSKALPPF.

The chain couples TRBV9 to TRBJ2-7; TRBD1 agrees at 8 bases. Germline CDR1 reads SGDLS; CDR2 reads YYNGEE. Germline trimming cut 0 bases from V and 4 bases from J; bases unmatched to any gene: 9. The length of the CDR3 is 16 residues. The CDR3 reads CASSVDSGRGQYEQYF. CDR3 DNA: TGTGCCAGCAGCGTAGATTCTGGCAGGGGGCAGTACGAGCAGTACTTC.

For the CDR3, the DNA is TGTGCCAGCAGCTTGGGGCACGACACAGATACGCAGTATTTT. It is translated as CASSLGHDTDTQYF. The chain is built from TRBV7-2 and TRBJ2-3; maybe TRBD1 (5 bases). Germline lookup yields CDR1 SGHTA and CDR2 FQGNSA. Deletions cut 3 bases from V and 2 bases from J, with 9 bases between. This CDR3 region has 14 residues.

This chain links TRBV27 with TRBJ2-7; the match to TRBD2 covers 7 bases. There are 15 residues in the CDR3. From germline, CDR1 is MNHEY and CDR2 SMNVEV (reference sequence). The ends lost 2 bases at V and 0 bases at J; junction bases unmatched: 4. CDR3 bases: TGTGCCAGCAGTTTAAGGGCTAGCGGCTCCTACGAGCAGTACTTC. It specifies CASSLRASGSYEQYF.

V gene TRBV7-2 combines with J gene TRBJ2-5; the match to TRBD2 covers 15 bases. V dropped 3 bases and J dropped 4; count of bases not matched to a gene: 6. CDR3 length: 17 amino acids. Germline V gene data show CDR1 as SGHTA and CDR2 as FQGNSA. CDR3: CASSFPRTSGGGETQYF. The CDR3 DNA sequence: TGTGCCAGCAGCTTCCCAAGGACTAGCGGGGGGGGAGAGACCCAGTACTTC.

CDR3 protein: CASSYSGGSEQFF. CDR3 nucleotide sequence: TGTGCCAGCAGTTACTCGGGTGGATCCGAGCAGTTCTTC. V is TRBV6-5 and J is TRBJ2-1; D gene ambiguous. Germline V gene lookup returns CDR1 MNHEY and CDR2 SVGAGI. Trimming took off 0 bases at V and 10 bases at J, with 10 bases between the two ends. CDR3 length: 13 amino acids.

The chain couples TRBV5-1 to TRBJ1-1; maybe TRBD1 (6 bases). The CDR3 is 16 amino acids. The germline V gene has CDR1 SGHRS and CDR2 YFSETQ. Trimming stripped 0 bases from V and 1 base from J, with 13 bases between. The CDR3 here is CASSLDPGQPNTEAFF. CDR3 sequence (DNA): TGCGCCAGCAGCTTGGATCCCGGACAGCCGAACACTGAAGCTTTCTTT.